This T cell receptor (beta chain) appears in the sequencing data of a study of blood T cell repertoires in COVID-19 (dated by TCRdb to 2020 to 2021). Describing the broader study: Recovered participants in ImmuneRACE Cohort 3 were defined as having two consecutive negative NP/OP PCR tests, clearance from a healthcare professional, or resolution of symptoms. A freely available public database, intended as a resource for researchers studying the immune response to SARS-CoV-2, is where the repertoires were released. Where HLA class I and class II types were available, the types were taken from metadata supplied by the sample provider, not from assay-based typing. The sample metadata nearly always contained a de-identified subject ID, COVID-19 status, age in years and sex. The samples were drawn from the first 160 participants of the ongoing ImmuneRACE study and from 1,254 subjects provided by 6 global collaborators. Subjects who had been exposed to COVID-19, were actively infected with it, or had recovered from it provided the deeply sampled blood TCRbeta repertoires that made up the dataset. The prospective study material was composed of cDNA or gDNA derived from T cells, B-cell-depleted T cells, or PBMCs. Collaborator samples came from the United States, Italy and Spain and covered acute and convalescent phases of COVID-19. Study-level results and caveats: The quantity of clinical and demographic metadata differed by source and by participant and was supplied without curation.

TCRbeta CDR3 regions were amplified from genomic DNA using the immunoSEQ Assay, a bias-controlled multiplex PCR. The original pipeline was this. Nucleated cell counts per sample were estimated from amplification of reference gene primers within the assay. To quantify the absolute abundance of each unique TCRbeta CDR3 rearrangement, sequence reads were collapsed and filtered. For each sample, productive Simpson clonality was calculated as the square root of Simpson's diversity index across productive rearrangements. TCRdb provides this immuneACCESS table in a form limited to in-frame rearrangements. Some clones are lacking; in checked studies, under half of them reflect an unresolved V gene, and why the rest are absent is not known. V, J and clone size are taken as reported in that table, and D and trimming were inferred from the DNA itself. The sample has 250,000 to 300,000 clones on record, 70% to 90% of them singletons. The ten largest clones capture 2% to 2.5% of the sample.

The CDR1 and CDR2 encoded by the germline V gene are SGDLS and YYNGEE. From the cysteine through the phenylalanine, the CDR3 covers 15 amino acids. CDR3 DNA only is kept here, 45 bases in frame from base 1. V is clipped by 2 bases and J by 3 bases, and the sequence between their germline boundaries is 15 bases long. Details on this clone: Its binding antigen is unknown. No much larger clone is present one base from it, and per-base qualities are unavailable.

In the prospective study, participants were roughly 18 to 95 years old, resided in approximately 25 geographic areas of the United States, and were enrolled through a virtual design. In the prospective study, participants were assigned to cohorts based on the clinical history participants reported in a screening survey and a study questionnaire. In the prospective study, whole blood, serum and a nasopharyngeal or oropharyngeal swab were collected from each participant by mobile phlebotomists. Participants in the prospective study had the option to provide additional blood draws and questionnaires over a 2-month period. Before DNA extraction, prospective study blood samples were shipped either frozen or at room temperature.

The rearrangement combines TRBV9 with TRBJ2-7; tentative D gene TRBD1, with 6 bases matching. The source is a woman in her sixties or seventies in a cohort exposed to, infected with or recovered from COVID-19 (not recorded which). The sample comprised PBMCs or T cells enriched from blood (not recorded which). The DNA sequence is TGTGCCAGCAGCGTGGCAGGGGACCAGATCTACGAGCAGTACTTC. It specifies CASSVAGDQIYEQYF.